The 3 T cell receptor beta chains below all came from one sample that was sequenced in a study of blood T cell repertoires in COVID-19. Assay used: immunoSEQ multiplex PCR; TCRdb lists only in-frame clones, some missing. The sample carries approximately 230,000 clones, approximately 79% recorded once. Material for sequencing was peripheral blood. The receptors shown here come from a woman of 80 years or more with active or convalescent COVID-19.

Note on this clone: The same CDR3 arises from other DNA sequences in this sample as well. The chain employs TRBV5-1 and TRBJ1-4, with D perhaps TRBD1 (5 bases). With 2 bases removed from V and 5 bases from J, the gap between germline ends came to 7 bases. The CDR3 runs 13 residues. CDR1 and CDR2 (germline): SGHRS, YFSETQ. The CDR3 region has the DNA TGCGCCAGCAGCTTTGGGGGGAATGAAAAACTGTTTTTT. It yields the protein CASSFGGNEKLFF.

The chain uses TRBV5-1 and TRBJ2-3; possibly TRBD2 for D (6 bases). CDR3 length equals 15 residues. V dropped 2 bases and J dropped 8 bases, with 18 bases sitting between them. Germline V gene sequence: CDR1 SGHRS, CDR2 YFSETQ. The CDR3 coding sequence is TGCGCCAGCAGCTTATCGACGGGGGACGCCGGTACGCAGTATTTT. This codes for CASSLSTGDAGTQYF.

The CDR3 DNA follows: TGCGCCAGCAGCTTGACTCGAAACACTGAAGCTTTCTTT. Encoded protein: CASSLTRNTEAFF. The V and J genes are TRBV5-1 and TRBJ1-1, with D hard to call. V was clipped by 1 base and J by 2 bases, with 6 bases between them. Germline V lookup: CDR1 SGHRS, CDR2 YFSETQ. The CDR3 is 13 residues long. Full variable domain (missing parts from reference TRBV5-1 and TRBJ1-1): KAGVTQTPRYLIKTRGQQVTLSCSPISGHRSVSWYQQTPGQGLQFLFEYFSETQRNKGNFPGRFSGRQFSNSRSEMNVSTLELGDSALYLCASSLTRNTEAFFGQGTRLTVV.